This T cell receptor beta chain came from a study of T cell responses to AZD1222 COVID-19 vaccine. Study-wide results and caveats: Seropositivity was recorded at baseline in only five to seven AZD1222 recipients.

Worth noting for this clone: Its antigen is unknown.

Data came from immunoSEQ multiplex PCR; TCRdb stores just in-frame clones and leaves some out. The sample has approximately 140,000 clones; more than 75% are singletons. V gave up 3 bases and J gave up 4 bases; unmatched junction bases: 11. This CDR3 has 18 amino acids. Germline-derived CDR1 and CDR2 are LGHDT and YNNKEL (reference sequence). The starting material was peripheral blood, obtained on day 0 of AZD1222 vaccination. This receptor was identified in an adult in good health. The rearrangement uses TRBV3-1 (or the pseudogene TRBV3-2) and TRBJ2-2; 10 bases are shared with TRBD2. For the CDR3, the DNA is TGTGCCAGCAGCCACCGTGGGCTAGCGGGAGCTGGCACCGGGGAGCTGTTTTTT. It specifies CASSHRGLAGAGTGELFF.